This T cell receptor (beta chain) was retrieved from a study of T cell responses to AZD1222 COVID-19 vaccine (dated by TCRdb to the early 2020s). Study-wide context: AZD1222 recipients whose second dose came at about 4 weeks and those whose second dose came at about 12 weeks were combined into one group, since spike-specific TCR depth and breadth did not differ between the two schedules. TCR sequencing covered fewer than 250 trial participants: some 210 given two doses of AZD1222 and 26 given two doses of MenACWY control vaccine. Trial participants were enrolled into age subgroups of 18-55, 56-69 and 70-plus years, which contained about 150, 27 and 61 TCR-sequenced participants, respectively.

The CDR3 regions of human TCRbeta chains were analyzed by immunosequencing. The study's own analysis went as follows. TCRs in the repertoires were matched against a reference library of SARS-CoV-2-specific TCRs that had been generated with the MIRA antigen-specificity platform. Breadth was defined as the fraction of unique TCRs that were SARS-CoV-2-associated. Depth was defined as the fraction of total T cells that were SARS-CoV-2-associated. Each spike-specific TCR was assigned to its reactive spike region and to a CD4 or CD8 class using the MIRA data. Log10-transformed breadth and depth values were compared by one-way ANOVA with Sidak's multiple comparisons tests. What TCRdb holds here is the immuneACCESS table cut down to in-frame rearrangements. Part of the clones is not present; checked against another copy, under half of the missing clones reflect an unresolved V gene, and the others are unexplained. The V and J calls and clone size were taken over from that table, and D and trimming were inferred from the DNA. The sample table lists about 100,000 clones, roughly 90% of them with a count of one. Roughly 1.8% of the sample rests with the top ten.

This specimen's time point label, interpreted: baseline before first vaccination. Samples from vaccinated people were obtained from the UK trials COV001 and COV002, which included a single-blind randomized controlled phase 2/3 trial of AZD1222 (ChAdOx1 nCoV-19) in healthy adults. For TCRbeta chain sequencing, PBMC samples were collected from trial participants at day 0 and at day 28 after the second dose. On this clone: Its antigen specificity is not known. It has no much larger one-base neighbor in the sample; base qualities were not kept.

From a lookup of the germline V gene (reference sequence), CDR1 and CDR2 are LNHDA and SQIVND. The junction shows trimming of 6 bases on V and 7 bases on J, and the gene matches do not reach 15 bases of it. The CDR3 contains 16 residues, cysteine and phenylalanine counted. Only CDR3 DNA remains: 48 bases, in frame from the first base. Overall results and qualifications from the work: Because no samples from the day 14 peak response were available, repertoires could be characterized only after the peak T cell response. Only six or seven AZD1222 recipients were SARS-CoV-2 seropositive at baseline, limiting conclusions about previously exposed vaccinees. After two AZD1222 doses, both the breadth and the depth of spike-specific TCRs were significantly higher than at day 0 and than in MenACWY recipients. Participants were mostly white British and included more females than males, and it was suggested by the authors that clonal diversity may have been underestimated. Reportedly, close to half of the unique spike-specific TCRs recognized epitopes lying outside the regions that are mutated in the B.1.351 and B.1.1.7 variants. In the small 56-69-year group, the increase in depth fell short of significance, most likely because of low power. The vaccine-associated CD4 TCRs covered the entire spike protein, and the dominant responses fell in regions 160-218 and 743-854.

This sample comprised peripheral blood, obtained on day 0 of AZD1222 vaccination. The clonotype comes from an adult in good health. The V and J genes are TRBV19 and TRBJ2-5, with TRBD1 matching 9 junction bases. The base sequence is TGTGCCAGTAGCGACAGGGGGTATACGGCCTCCAGGACCCAGTACTTC. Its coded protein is CASSDRGYTASRTQYF.